This is a list of T cell receptor beta chains from one sample in a study of blood T cell repertoires in COVID-19. The table came from immunoSEQ multiplex PCR; TCRdb's copy has only in-frame clones and leaves some out. The table shows 150,000 or so clones, with 88% occurring only once. The sequenced sample was peripheral blood. These receptors were collected from a man between 60 and 75 years old with acute or convalescent COVID-19. CDR3s include the opening cysteine and the closing phenylalanine or tryptophan. The order of the fields is clone size, D gene, J gene, V gene, CDR3 DNA, CDR3 protein. A D gene is named only where the DNA matches it firmly. Clone size, where shown, is once, few, many, or a class for clones that have expanded.

clone size: NA
D gene: TRBD2
J gene: TRBJ2-5
V gene: TRBV9
CDR3 DNA: TGTGCCAGCAGCCTTAGCGGGGCGGGAACAGAGACCCAGTACTTC
CDR3 protein: CASSLSGAGTETQYF

clone size: NA
D gene: NA
J gene: TRBJ1-1
V gene: TRBV9
CDR3 DNA: TGTGCCAGCAGCGTGATAATAGGGAGGACTGAAGCTTTCTTT
CDR3 protein: CASSVIIGRTEAFF

clone size: NA
D gene: NA
J gene: TRBJ2-3
V gene: TRBV4-1
CDR3 DNA: TGCGCCAGCAGCCTTAATGGGAATCGGCGGGGCACAGATACGCAGTATTTT
CDR3 protein: CASSLNGNRRGTDTQYF

clone size: NA
D gene: TRBD1
J gene: TRBJ1-1
V gene: TRBV24-1
CDR3 DNA: TGTGCCACCAGCGGACAGGGGTCTATTGAAGCTTTCTTT
CDR3 protein: CATSGQGSIEAFF

clone size: NA
D gene: NA
J gene: TRBJ1-1
V gene: TRBV7-9
CDR3 DNA: TGTGCCAGCAGCTTAGTAGGGGTAATGAACACTGAAGCTTTCTTT
CDR3 protein: CASSLVGVMNTEAFF

clone size: NA
D gene: TRBD1
J gene: TRBJ1-2
V gene: TRBV5-1
CDR3 DNA: TGCGCCAGCAGCTTGGAACAGGGGGGCTATGGCTACACCTTC
CDR3 protein: CASSLEQGGYGYTF

clone size: once
D gene: NA
J gene: TRBJ1-6
V gene: TRBV27
CDR3 DNA: TGTGCCAGCAGTTTTTTTGGCCAGGTGGGCAAATCACCCCTCCACTTT
CDR3 protein: CASSFFGQVGKSPLHF

clone size: NA
D gene: TRBD1
J gene: TRBJ1-4
V gene: TRBV9
CDR3 DNA: TGTGCCAGCAGCGTAGAGGGACAGATGGGTGAAAAACTGTTTTTT
CDR3 protein: CASSVEGQMGEKLFF

clone size: NA
D gene: TRBD1
J gene: TRBJ2-2
V gene: TRBV19
CDR3 DNA: TGTGCCAGTAGACGGGACAGGGACACCGGGGAGCTGTTTTTT
CDR3 protein: CASRRDRDTGELFF

clone size: NA
D gene: TRBD1
J gene: TRBJ1-1
V gene: TRBV5-4
CDR3 DNA: TGTGCCAGCAGCCCATTAGACAGGGACTCTTCTGAAGCTTTCTTT
CDR3 protein: CASSPLDRDSSEAFF

clone size: NA
D gene: NA
J gene: TRBJ2-2
V gene: TRBV27
CDR3 DNA: TGTGCCAGCAGTCGGCAGGGGGGTACCGGGGAGCTGTTTTTT
CDR3 protein: CASSRQGGTGELFF

clone size: NA
D gene: TRBD1
J gene: TRBJ1-4
V gene: TRBV9
CDR3 DNA: TGTGCCAGCAGCGTAGCTAACGACCCAGGGGGCGAAAAACTGTTTTTT
CDR3 protein: CASSVANDPGGEKLFF

clone size: NA
D gene: NA
J gene: TRBJ2-3
V gene: TRBV18
CDR3 DNA: TGTGCCAGCTCATTCGACAGACTTAGCACAGATACGCAGTATTTT
CDR3 protein: CASSFDRLSTDTQYF

clone size: few
D gene: NA
J gene: TRBJ1-1
V gene: TRBV7-9
CDR3 DNA: TGTGCCAGCAGTTCCTCCGGGGGAGGGAACACTGAAGCTTTCTTT
CDR3 protein: CASSSSGGGNTEAFF

clone size: NA
D gene: TRBD1
J gene: TRBJ1-1
V gene: TRBV6-6
CDR3 DNA: TGTGCCAGTAAGATTACAGGGGCCGGACCTGAAGCTTTCTTT
CDR3 protein: CASKITGAGPEAFF

clone size: NA
D gene: TRBD2
J gene: TRBJ2-7
V gene: TRBV6-2/TRBV6-3
CDR3 DNA: TGTGCCAGCAGTTACCTTCTCACTAGCGGACACTACGAGCAGTACTTC
CDR3 protein: CASSYLLTSGHYEQYF

clone size: NA
D gene: TRBD2
J gene: TRBJ2-1
V gene: TRBV11-2
CDR3 DNA: TGTGCCAGCAGCATTAGCGGGGGGGCGAATGAGCAGTTCTTC
CDR3 protein: CASSISGGANEQFF

clone size: NA
D gene: NA
J gene: TRBJ2-1
V gene: TRBV9
CDR3 DNA: TGTGCCAGCAGCGTAGTTACGAGCAATGAGCAGTTCTTC
CDR3 protein: CASSVVTSNEQFF

clone size: NA
D gene: NA
J gene: TRBJ1-2
V gene: TRBV27
CDR3 DNA: TGTGCCAGCAGTCTTACAGGATTCTATGGCTACACCTTC
CDR3 protein: CASSLTGFYGYTF